The 10 T cell receptor beta chains below all came from one sample that was sequenced in a study of shared clonotypes between healthy human individuals. The method was immunoSEQ multiplex PCR; TCRdb's version includes in-frame clones alone and lacks a portion of them. The repertoire holds a few million clones, with about 92% as singletons. What was sequenced was naive CD4+ T cells from PBMCs. The subset: CD45RA+ positively selected. The receptors were gathered from a man younger than 35 in good health. Some clones in this sample may be carry-over from other donors' samples.

The V gene is TRBV28, the J gene TRBJ1-3; 8 positions match TRBD1. This CDR3 is built from 20 residues. V dropped 6 bases and J dropped 1; count of bases not matched to a gene: 20. The germline V gene has CDR1 MDHEN and CDR2 SYDVKM. DNA of the CDR3: TGTGCCAGCAGCTTACCCGGATACAAAAGGACAGGGCTTTCTGGAAACACCATATATTTT. This sequence encodes CASSLPGYKRTGLSGNTIYF.

The rearrangement uses TRBV7-8 and TRBJ2-7; D assignment may be TRBD1 or TRBD2 (6 bases each). Trimming cost V 0 bases and J 7 bases, with 16 bases left between them. The V gene's germline CDR1 is SGHVS and CDR2 FQNEAQ. The CDR3 consists of 15 residues. The CDR3 protein is CASSLATGRGEEQYF. The DNA for the CDR3 is TGTGCCAGCAGCTTAGCCACGGGAAGGGGGGAAGAGCAGTACTTC.

This chain links TRBV28 with TRBJ2-1; 7 positions agree with TRBD1. Germline V gene data show CDR1 as MDHEN and CDR2 as SYDVKM. The CDR3 consists of 15 residues. V trimming: 5 bases; J trimming: 1 base; junction bases outside the gene matches: 5. CDR3 DNA: TGTGCCAGCAGTCCCGGGACAGCTTCCTACAATGAGCAGTTCTTC. This sequence encodes CASSPGTASYNEQFF.

With regard to this clone: In the same sample, other DNA sequences code for this CDR3. The chain is built from TRBV5-1 and TRBJ2-3, with a tentative D call TRBD2 (5 bases). The CDR3 is 14 residues long. Germline V gives CDR1 SGHRS, CDR2 YFSETQ. Between the trimmed V and J ends, which lost 4 bases and 1 base, there was a span of 10 bases. CDR3 residues: CASSLDSGTDTQYF. DNA for the CDR3: TGCGCCAGCAGCCTCGATAGCGGCACAGATACGCAGTATTTT.

The CDR3 bases are TGTGCCAGCAGTGAGAGACATACGTCCTATGGCTACACCTTC. Translating it yields CASSERHTSYGYTF. The chain carries TRBV6-1 and TRBJ1-2; unclear D gene. In germline, CDR1 is MNHNS, CDR2 SASEGT. The CDR3 is made up of 14 amino acids. V was pared by 3 bases and J by 4 bases, with 12 bases between.

In this sample, this clone turned up a few times. The chain combines TRBV19 with TRBJ2-5; D is perhaps TRBD1 or TRBD2 (6 bases each). This CDR3 comprises 13 residues. Germline lookup yields CDR1 LNHDA and CDR2 SQIVND (reference sequence). The V gene lost 6 bases and the J gene lost 9 bases, with 17 bases spanning the gap. CDR3 region: CASRTSVEGAQYF. Written as DNA, the CDR3 is TGTGCCAGTAGAACCTCTGTGGAGGGGGCCCAGTACTTC.

This chain connects TRBV5-1 to TRBJ2-1; D not certain. Germline-derived CDR1 and CDR2 are SGHRS and YFSETQ. The V end was cut by 6 bases, the J end by 6 bases, with 13 bases between. CDR3 length: 13 amino acids. CDR3 region: CASTLDPTNEQFF. CDR3 in DNA: TGCGCCAGCACCCTCGACCCGACCAATGAGCAGTTCTTC.

This chain connects TRBV29-1 to TRBJ2-7; 8 bases match TRBD2. The CDR3 has 13 amino acids. CDR1 is SQVTM and CDR2 is ANQGSEA in the germline V gene. Germline trimming cut 3 bases from V and 2 bases from J; bases unmatched to any gene: 3. The CDR3 here is CSVELSGTYEQYF. CDR3 DNA: TGCAGCGTTGAGCTTAGCGGGACCTACGAGCAGTACTTC.

The rearrangement joins TRBV2 to TRBJ2-1, with a possible D match to TRBD1 (6 bases). The CDR3 has 15 residues. V gave up 7 bases and J gave up 2 bases, with 15 bases separating them. CDR1 is SNHLY and CDR2 is FYNNEI in the germline V gene. CDR3 sequence (DNA): TGTGCCAGCATCAGGGAACAGGGCACCTACAATGAGCAGTTCTTC. It specifies CASIREQGTYNEQFF.

The chain's CDR3 is CASSPGNLPGNTIYF. In nucleotides, the CDR3 is TGTGCCAGCAGCCCAGGGAATCTCCCTGGAAACACCATATATTTT. This rearrangement joins TRBV7-9 to TRBJ1-3; TRBD1 is a possible D gene (5 bases). V was trimmed by 5 bases and J by 2 bases, leaving 13 bases between them. This CDR3 is built from 15 residues. The germline V gene has CDR1 SEHNR and CDR2 FQNEAQ (reference sequence).